A selection of T cell receptor beta chains follows, all from one sample in a study of shared clonotypes between healthy human individuals. Here immunoSEQ multiplex PCR was the method, and the copy in TCRdb shows in-frame clones only, minus some. Altogether about 680,000 clones are present, about 90% being singletons, with the ten largest covering roughly 24%. Sequenced sample: naive CD8+ T cells sorted from blood. The receptor set was obtained from a young man in good health. CDR3s include the opening cysteine and the closing phenylalanine or tryptophan. Each record gives: clone size, D gene, V gene, J gene, CDR3 DNA, CDR3 protein. A D gene is named only where the DNA matches it firmly. Clone size appears in some rows only: once, few, many, or a class for an expanded clone.

clone size: .; D gene: .; V gene: TRBV27; J gene: TRBJ1-5; CDR3 DNA: TGTGCCAGCAGTCCTTGGGGGGGGTCCATTAGCAATCAGCCCCAGCATTTT; CDR3 protein: CASSPWGGSISNQPQHF
clone size: .; D gene: .; V gene: TRBV6-1; J gene: TRBJ2-3; CDR3 DNA: TGTGCCAGCCTCGACAGATACACAGATACGCAGTATTTT; CDR3 protein: CASLDRYTDTQYF
clone size: .; D gene: .; V gene: TRBV27; J gene: TRBJ1-5; CDR3 DNA: TGTGCCAGCAGTACCCTGGGAGCCAGCAATCAGCCCCAGCATTTT; CDR3 protein: CASSTLGASNQPQHF
clone size: few; D gene: .; V gene: TRBV11-2; J gene: TRBJ1-2; CDR3 DNA: TGTGCCAGCAGCTTGGACAGCTATGGCTACACCTTC; CDR3 protein: CASSLDSYGYTF
clone size: .; D gene: TRBD1; V gene: TRBV28; J gene: TRBJ2-7; CDR3 DNA: TGTGCCAGCAGTTCCGACAGGGAGTATCGGTACGGGCCCTACGAGCAGTACTTC; CDR3 protein: CASSSDREYRYGPYEQYF
clone size: .; D gene: .; V gene: TRBV7-9; J gene: TRBJ2-7; CDR3 DNA: TGTGCCAGCATCACGCTGGGGGGAGTCGAGCAGTACTTC; CDR3 protein: CASITLGGVEQYF
clone size: once; D gene: TRBD2; V gene: TRBV27; J gene: TRBJ2-1; CDR3 DNA: TGTGCCAGCAGTTTAGCGGGAGTAATCAATGAGCAGTTCTTC; CDR3 protein: CASSLAGVINEQFF
clone size: once; D gene: .; V gene: TRBV7-9; J gene: TRBJ1-2; CDR3 DNA: TGTGCCAGCAGCTTTCATCCAGGGACACACTATGGCTACACCTTC; CDR3 protein: CASSFHPGTHYGYTF
clone size: once; D gene: .; V gene: TRBV7-3; J gene: TRBJ2-1; CDR3 DNA: TGTGCCAGCAGCTTCCAGGGGAAGAACAATGAGCAGTTCTTC; CDR3 protein: CASSFQGKNNEQFF
clone size: .; D gene: .; V gene: TRBV6-5; J gene: TRBJ1-4; CDR3 DNA: TGTGCCAGCAGCCAAGAAGAAACTAATGAAAAACTGTTTTTT; CDR3 protein: CASSQEETNEKLFF
clone size: .; D gene: .; V gene: TRBV7-9; J gene: TRBJ1-1; CDR3 DNA: TGTGCCAGCAGACTACGGGGGAAGGCTGAAGCTTTCTTT; CDR3 protein: CASRLRGKAEAFF
clone size: .; D gene: TRBD2; V gene: TRBV27; J gene: TRBJ2-3; CDR3 DNA: TGTGCCAGCAGGACTAGCGGGAGGGCCCCGCTCACAGATACGCAGTATTTT; CDR3 protein: CASRTSGRAPLTDTQYF
clone size: .; D gene: .; V gene: TRBV5-1; J gene: TRBJ1-2; CDR3 DNA: TGCGCCAGCAGCCCGGGGTGGGGGGCTCTGGACTATGGCTACACCTTC; CDR3 protein: CASSPGWGALDYGYTF
clone size: few; D gene: TRBD1; V gene: TRBV7-9; J gene: TRBJ1-1; CDR3 DNA: TGTGCCAGCAGCTCTACCGGGACAGGGACTACCCGGGTTGAAGCTTTCTTT; CDR3 protein: CASSSTGTGTTRVEAFF
clone size: .; D gene: .; V gene: TRBV29-1; J gene: TRBJ2-3; CDR3 DNA: TGCAGCGTTGAAGATCCCTGGACCAACACAGATACGCAGTATTTT; CDR3 protein: CSVEDPWTNTDTQYF
clone size: few; D gene: .; V gene: TRBV7-9; J gene: TRBJ2-2; CDR3 DNA: TGTGCCAGCATGGCCGGGGAGCTGTTTTTT; CDR3 protein: CASMAGELFF
clone size: .; D gene: .; V gene: TRBV27; J gene: TRBJ2-7; CDR3 DNA: TGTGCCAGCAGTATTAGCCAAGGGGACGCGCCTGCCTACGAGCAGTACTTC; CDR3 protein: CASSISQGDAPAYEQYF
clone size: .; D gene: .; V gene: TRBV7-2; J gene: TRBJ2-3; CDR3 DNA: TGTGCCAGCAGCTTACTTGGATCAGATACGCAGTATTTT; CDR3 protein: CASSLLGSDTQYF
clone size: .; D gene: .; V gene: TRBV15; J gene: TRBJ2-6; CDR3 DNA: TGTGCCACCAGGCAACCCCAGAGCTCTGGGGCCAACGTCCTGACTTTC; CDR3 protein: CATRQPQSSGANVLTF
clone size: .; D gene: TRBD1; V gene: TRBV5-1; J gene: TRBJ2-1; CDR3 DNA: TGCGCCAGCAGCTTGGACGGGACAGAACTCTACAATGAGCAGTTCTTC; CDR3 protein: CASSLDGTELYNEQFF
clone size: few; D gene: .; V gene: TRBV7-9; J gene: TRBJ2-5; CDR3 DNA: TGTGCCAGCAGCTTCCAAGAGACCCAGTACTTC; CDR3 protein: CASSFQETQYF
clone size: .; D gene: TRBD2; V gene: TRBV28; J gene: TRBJ2-3; CDR3 DNA: TGTGCCAGCAGCGGGACTAGCGCCCCGTCGGATACGCAGTATTTT; CDR3 protein: CASSGTSAPSDTQYF
clone size: .; D gene: .; V gene: TRBV5-4; J gene: TRBJ2-1; CDR3 DNA: TGTGCCAGCAGCAGCGGCACCTCCGCCCACAATGAGCAGTTCTTC; CDR3 protein: CASSSGTSAHNEQFF
clone size: .; D gene: .; V gene: TRBV9; J gene: TRBJ2-2; CDR3 DNA: TGTGCCAGCAGCGTAGGCGGGCACACCGGGGAGCTGTTTTTT; CDR3 protein: CASSVGGHTGELFF
clone size: .; D gene: .; V gene: TRBV13; J gene: TRBJ2-5; CDR3 DNA: TGTGCCAGCAGCTCCACTTCGGCTTGGGAGACCCAGTACTTC; CDR3 protein: CASSSTSAWETQYF
clone size: .; D gene: TRBD1; V gene: TRBV27; J gene: TRBJ2-7; CDR3 DNA: TGTGCCAGCAGTGCACTGAGGACAGGGAACACCTTATTATACGAGCAGTACTTC; CDR3 protein: CASSALRTGNTLLYEQYF
clone size: .; D gene: TRBD1; V gene: TRBV4-3; J gene: TRBJ1-2; CDR3 DNA: TGCGCCAGCAGCCCATCCAGGGGGCGAGACTATGGCTACACCTTC; CDR3 protein: CASSPSRGRDYGYTF
clone size: .; D gene: .; V gene: TRBV6-6; J gene: TRBJ2-5; CDR3 DNA: TGTGCCAGCAGTTACGGCTCCCAAGAGACCCAGTACTTC; CDR3 protein: CASSYGSQETQYF
clone size: .; D gene: .; V gene: TRBV5-1; J gene: TRBJ2-7; CDR3 DNA: TGCGCCAGCAAGGAAGGCCTCTCCTACGAGCAGTACTTC; CDR3 protein: CASKEGLSYEQYF
clone size: few; D gene: .; V gene: TRBV6-4; J gene: TRBJ1-5; CDR3 DNA: TGTGCCAGCAGTTGCGGACGGAGCAATCAGCCCCAGCATTTT; CDR3 protein: CASSCGRSNQPQHF
clone size: .; D gene: TRBD1; V gene: TRBV29-1; J gene: TRBJ2-7; CDR3 DNA: TGCAGCGTTGAAGAAAGCGGCAGGACAGGGGACCTCTACGAGCAGTACTTC; CDR3 protein: CSVEESGRTGDLYEQYF
clone size: .; D gene: TRBD2; V gene: TRBV4-1; J gene: TRBJ2-5; CDR3 DNA: TGCGCCAGCAGCCACCGACTAGCGAAAGAGACCCAGTACTTC; CDR3 protein: CASSHRLAKETQYF
clone size: .; D gene: TRBD2; V gene: TRBV11-3; J gene: TRBJ2-1; CDR3 DNA: TGTGCCAGCAGCTTAGTTCCCGGGACTAGCAGGGATAGCTCCTACAATGAGCAGTTCTTC; CDR3 protein: CASSLVPGTSRDSSYNEQFF
clone size: .; D gene: .; V gene: TRBV5-6; J gene: TRBJ1-3; CDR3 DNA: TGTGCCAGCAGCTTGGCCCGGGGAGGTATCTCTGGAAACACCATATATTTT; CDR3 protein: CASSLARGGISGNTIYF
clone size: .; D gene: TRBD2; V gene: TRBV29-1; J gene: TRBJ2-1; CDR3 DNA: TGCAGCGTTGAGGCTAGCGGGAGGGTTATCAATGAGCAGTTCTTC; CDR3 protein: CSVEASGRVINEQFF
clone size: .; D gene: .; V gene: TRBV5-4; J gene: TRBJ2-7; CDR3 DNA: TGTGCCAGCAGCTTAACCGGTCACGAGCAGTACTTC; CDR3 protein: CASSLTGHEQYF
clone size: .; D gene: TRBD2; V gene: TRBV5-1; J gene: TRBJ2-5; CDR3 DNA: TGCGCCAGCAGCTGGGAGGGACTAGGTGGGGAGACCCAGTACTTC; CDR3 protein: CASSWEGLGGETQYF